Below are 11 T cell receptor beta chains sequenced from a single sample in a study of T cell responses to AZD1222 COVID-19 vaccine. Profiling relied on immunoSEQ multiplex PCR, and the TCRdb table lists in-frame clones only, not all of them. The data show some 180,000 clones, approximately 94% seen once. Sequences were derived from peripheral blood, sampled 28 days after the second AZD1222 dose. The receptor set was obtained from an adult who received the AZD1222 COVID-19 vaccine.

The rearrangement uses TRBV18 and TRBJ2-2, with a possible D match to TRBD1 (5 bases). In germline, CDR1 is KGHSH, CDR2 LQKENI. The germline V and J ends were trimmed by 3 bases and 0 bases, with 8 bases remaining between them. This CDR3 contains 15 residues. CDR3 DNA sequence: TGTGCCAGCTCACCCGACAGAACGAACACCGGGGAGCTGTTTTTT. The encoded protein is CASSPDRTNTGELFF.

The chain couples TRBV2 to TRBJ1-1; D is unresolved. CDR1 is SNHLY and CDR2 is FYNNEI in the germline V gene. The CDR3 spans 14 residues. Trimming shortened V by 8 bases and J by 1 base, and 14 bases separated the two germline ends. Written as DNA, the CDR3 is TGTGCCAGCTCCGTTGACGCTGGGAACACTGAAGCTTTCTTT. Amino acid sequence: CASSVDAGNTEAFF.

This chain joins TRBV27 and TRBJ1-1; D gene unclear. Germline loops: CDR1 MNHEY, CDR2 SMNVEV (reference sequence). Trimming took 2 bases from V and 1 from J, leaving 8 bases between them. The CDR3 loop spans 14 amino acids. CDR3 in amino acids: CASSLSGENTEAFF. Here the CDR3 DNA reads TGTGCCAGCAGTTTAAGTGGGGAGAACACTGAAGCTTTCTTT.

V gene TRBV24-1 combines with J gene TRBJ2-1, with a possible D match to TRBD2 (5 bases). V lost 5 bases, J lost 7 bases, and 17 bases lay in between. CDR3 length: 15 residues. Germline-derived CDR1 and CDR2 are KGHDR and SFDVKD. The CDR3 sequence: CATSGGAAPLNEQFF. In DNA form, the CDR3 reads TGTGCCACCAGTGGAGGAGCGGCCCCCTTGAATGAGCAGTTCTTC.

The chain's CDR3 is CASSLTGKYGYTF. The CDR3 DNA is TGCGCCAGCAGCTTGACCGGAAAGTATGGCTACACCTTC. This chain connects TRBV5-1 to TRBJ1-2, with D uncertain. Germline assignment: CDR1 SGHRS and CDR2 YFSETQ. V shed 1 base and J shed 5 bases, with 9 bases lying between them. This CDR3 has 13 amino acids.

V gene TRBV2 combines with J gene TRBJ1-1; TRBD1 aligns across 7 bases. Trimming took 7 bases from V and 5 from J; bases not matched to a gene: 7. CDR1 is SNHLY and CDR2 is FYNNEI in the germline V gene. This CDR3 is 13 amino acids long. The CDR3 here is CASTIQGGTEAFF. CDR3 sequence (DNA): TGTGCCAGCACCATCCAGGGGGGGACTGAAGCTTTCTTT. The full variable domain, with the rest looked up from reference TRBV2 and TRBJ1-1, is EPEVTQTPSHQVTQMGQEVILRCVPISNHLYFYWYRQILGQKVEFLVSFYNNEISEKSEIFDDQFSVERPDGSNFTLKIRSTKLEDSAMYFCASTIQGGTEAFFGQGTRLTVV.

V and J are TRBV5-8 and TRBJ1-4; D is uncertain. V was shortened by 4 bases and J by 0 bases, with 19 bases between the two germline ends. Per the germline V gene, CDR1 is SGHTS and CDR2 is YDEGEE. There are 18 residues in the CDR3. CDR3 sequence: CASSPPRTDYPTNEKLFF. CDR3 in DNA: TGTGCCAGCAGCCCCCCCAGAACAGATTATCCAACTAATGAAAAACTGTTTTTT. Variable domain in full (rest from reference TRBV5-8 and TRBJ1-4): EAGVTQSPTHLIKTRGQQATLRCSPISGHTSVYWYQQALGLGLQFLLWYDEGEERNRGNFPPRFSGRQFPNYSSELNVNALELEDSALYLCASSPPRTDYPTNEKLFFGSGTQLSVL.

The chain has TRBV28 and TRBJ2-7; possibly TRBD2 for D (6 bases). This CDR3 spans 15 amino acids. The V end was cut by 6 bases, the J end by 2 bases, with 17 bases between. Germline V gives CDR1 MDHEN, CDR2 SYDVKM. CDR3 in amino acids: CASSRGEAGAYEQYF. The CDR3 DNA reads as TGTGCCAGCAGCCGGGGTGAAGCGGGTGCCTACGAGCAGTACTTC.

There are a few counts of this clone. The chain joins TRBV6-4 to TRBJ2-3; 13 nucleotides agree with TRBD2. J gave up 1 base and V 9 bases, and 4 bases lay outside the gene matches. CDR1 and CDR2 from the germline V gene are MRHNA and SNTAGT. This CDR3 region has 15 residues. The CDR3 DNA is TGTGCCAGTAACGGACTAGCGGGGGGCACAGATACGCAGTATTTT. Translation: CASNGLAGGTDTQYF.

This chain connects TRBV7-9 to TRBJ1-1; D is uncertain. Germline V gives CDR1 SEHNR, CDR2 FQNEAQ (reference sequence). Trimming removed 5 bases from V and 5 bases from J, with 9 bases in between. The CDR3 consists of 12 residues. The CDR3 protein is CASSPGRTEAFF. DNA of the CDR3: TGTGCCAGCAGCCCCGGGAGGACTGAAGCTTTCTTT.

Here the CDR3 reads CASSFTLGPLSYNEQFF. DNA for the CDR3: TGTGCCAGCAGCTTTACATTGGGACCGCTCTCCTACAATGAGCAGTTCTTC. The chain joins TRBV7-9 to TRBJ2-1, with D perhaps being TRBD1 or TRBD2 (5 bases each). The CDR3 consists of 17 residues. The germline V gene encodes CDR1 SEHNR and CDR2 FQNEAQ (reference sequence). V was shortened by 3 bases and J by 0 bases, with 15 bases between the two germline ends.